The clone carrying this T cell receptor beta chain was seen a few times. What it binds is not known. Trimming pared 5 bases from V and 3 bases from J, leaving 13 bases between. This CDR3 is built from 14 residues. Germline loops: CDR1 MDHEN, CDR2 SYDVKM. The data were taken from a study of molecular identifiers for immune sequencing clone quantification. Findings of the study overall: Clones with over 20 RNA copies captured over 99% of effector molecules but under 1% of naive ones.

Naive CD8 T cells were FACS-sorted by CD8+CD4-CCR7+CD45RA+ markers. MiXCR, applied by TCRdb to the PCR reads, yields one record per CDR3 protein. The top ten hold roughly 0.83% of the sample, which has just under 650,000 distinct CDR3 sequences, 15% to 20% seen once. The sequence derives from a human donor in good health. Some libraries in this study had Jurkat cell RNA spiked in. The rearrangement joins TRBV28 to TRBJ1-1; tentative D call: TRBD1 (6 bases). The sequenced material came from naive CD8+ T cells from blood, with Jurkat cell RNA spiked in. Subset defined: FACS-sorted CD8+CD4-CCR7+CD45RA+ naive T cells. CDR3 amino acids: CASSPSGADTEAFF. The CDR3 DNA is TGTGCCAGCAGTCCCTCGGGGGCCGACACTGAAGCTTTCTTT.